What follows is one T cell receptor (beta chain) and its context. The CDR3 has 12 amino acids. Germline-derived CDR1 and CDR2 are GTSNPN and SVGIG (reference sequence). These data come from a study of blood T cell repertoires in COVID-19. The assay was immunoSEQ multiplex PCR, and TCRdb's table has in-frame clones only and misses some. The sample shows approximately 60,000 clones, around 87% of them seen only once. This receptor was taken from a man aged 60-69 years with active or convalescent COVID-19. V and J are TRBV30 and TRBJ1-2, with a tentative D call TRBD1 (5 bases). Sequencing input: peripheral blood. CDR3 in DNA: TGTGCTTCCCGAGGGACTGGCTATGGCTACACCTTC. It codes for CASRGTGYGYTF. Combining the CDR3 with reference TRBV30 and TRBJ1-2 gives the whole variable domain SQTIHQWPATLVQPVGSPLSLECTVEGTSNPNLYWYRQAAGRGLQLLFYSVGIGQISSEVPQNLSASRPQDRQFILSSKKLLLSDSGFYLCASRGTGYGYTFGSGTRLTVV.